This TCR beta chain was identified in a study of blood T cells in healthy people across ages. Findings and limits, study-wide: Estimates of total diversity, which came from one million sequenced T cells, were considered to be underestimates. Diversity of TCR beta per million T cells declined in a roughly linear way with age.

With a J-beta primer mix and a sample-barcoded 5' primer, a second PCR ran about 7 to 11 cycles. TCRdb processed the 5' RACE reads anew with MiXCR; each CDR3 protein has one entry. In the table there are 1.5 million to 2 million distinct CDR3 sequences, approximately 28% of which are singletons. PBMCs, at least 6 million per sample, were isolated. This clonotype was counted once. Its antigen is unidentified. Germline and junction disagree at one end, which may indicate a read error. The CDR3 is made up of 12 amino acids. Germline V CDR1 and CDR2: MDHEN, SYDVKM. The clonotype comes from a woman aged 25-40 years in good health. The genes are TRBV28 and TRBJ2-7, with TRBD2 as a possible D gene (5 bases). Sequencing was done on a sample of blood. The CDR3 nucleotides read TGTGTCAGCAGTCAGCGGATCTACGAGCAGTACTTC. As protein: CVSSQRIYEQYF.